This TCR beta chain was sequenced in a study of shared clonotypes between healthy human individuals. Turning to the study itself: Each donor's CD4 naive and CD4 memory cells filled three plates apiece, CD8 naive two, and CD8 memory one. Study-wide findings and caveats: Clonotype sharing among donors, it was expected, would be affected by sequencing depth.

Naive CD8 isolation took CD45RO-negative cells positively selected for CCR7 and excluded terminally differentiated effector memory CD45RA+ cells. In germline, CDR1 is MNHEY, CDR2 SMNVEV (reference sequence). This CDR3 comprises 12 residues. Trimming cost V 6 bases and J 12 bases, with 18 bases left between them. Several immunoSEQ plates received, in even portions, the genomic DNA of each subset. The method was immunoSEQ multiplex PCR; TCRdb's version includes in-frame clones alone and lacks a portion of them. The repertoire holds approximately 720,000 clones, with just over 90% as singletons. About this clone: Its target is not known.

J is TRBJ2-7 and V is TRBV27; the D gene is possibly TRBD1 (7 bases). The clonotype originates from a man aged 25 to 45 in good health. Sequenced: naive CD8+ T cells sorted from blood. The chain's CDR3 is CASRGGQAIWYF. The CDR3 nucleotides are TGTGCCAGCAGGGGAGGACAGGCAATATGGTACTTC.